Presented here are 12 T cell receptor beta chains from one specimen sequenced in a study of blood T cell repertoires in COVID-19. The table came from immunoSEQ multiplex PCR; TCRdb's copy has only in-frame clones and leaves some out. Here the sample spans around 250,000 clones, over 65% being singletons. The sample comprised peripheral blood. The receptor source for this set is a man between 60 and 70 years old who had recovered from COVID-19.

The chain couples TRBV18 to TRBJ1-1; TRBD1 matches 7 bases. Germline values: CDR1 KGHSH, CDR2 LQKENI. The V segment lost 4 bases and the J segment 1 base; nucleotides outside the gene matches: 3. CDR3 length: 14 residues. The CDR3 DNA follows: TGTGCCAGCTCACAGGGGACAGCGAACACTGAAGCTTTCTTT. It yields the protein CASSQGTANTEAFF.

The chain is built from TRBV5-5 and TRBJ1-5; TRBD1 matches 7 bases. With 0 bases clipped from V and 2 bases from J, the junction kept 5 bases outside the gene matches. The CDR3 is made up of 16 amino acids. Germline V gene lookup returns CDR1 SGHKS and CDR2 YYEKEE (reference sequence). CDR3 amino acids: CASSLDRGGGNQPQHF. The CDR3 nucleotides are TGTGCCAGCAGCTTGGACAGGGGCGGGGGCAATCAGCCCCAGCATTTT.

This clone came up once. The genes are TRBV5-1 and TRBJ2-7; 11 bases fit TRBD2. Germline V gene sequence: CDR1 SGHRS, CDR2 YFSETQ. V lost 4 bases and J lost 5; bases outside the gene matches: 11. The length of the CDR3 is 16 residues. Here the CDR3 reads CASSRLLAGGSHEQYF. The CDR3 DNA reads TGCGCCAGCAGCCGCCTTCTAGCGGGAGGATCCCACGAGCAGTACTTC.

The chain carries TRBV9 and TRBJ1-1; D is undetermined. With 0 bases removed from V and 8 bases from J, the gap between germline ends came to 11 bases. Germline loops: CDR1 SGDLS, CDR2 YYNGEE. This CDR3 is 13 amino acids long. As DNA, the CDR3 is TGTGCCAGCAGCGTAGAAAGCTGGAGGGAAGCTTTCTTT. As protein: CASSVESWREAFF. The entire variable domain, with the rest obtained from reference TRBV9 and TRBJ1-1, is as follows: DSGVTQTPKHLITATGQRVTLRCSPRSGDLSVYWYQQSLDQGLQFLIQYYNGEERAKGNILERFSAQQFPDLHSELNLSSLELGDSALYFCASSVESWREAFFGQGTRLTVV.

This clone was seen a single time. The CDR3 region has the DNA TGTGCCAGCAGCCCGAGGACAGGGACGCATTATGGCTACACCTTC. Protein sequence: CASSPRTGTHYGYTF. The chain joins TRBV7-2 to TRBJ1-2; 8 nucleotides line up with TRBD1. The ends lost 5 bases at V and 5 bases at J; junction bases unmatched: 10. Germline CDR1 SGHTA, CDR2 FQGNSA. CDR3 length: 15 residues.

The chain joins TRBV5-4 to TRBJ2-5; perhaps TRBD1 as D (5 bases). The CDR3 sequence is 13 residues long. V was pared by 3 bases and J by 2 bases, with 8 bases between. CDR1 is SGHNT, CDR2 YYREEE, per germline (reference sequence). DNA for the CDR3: TGTGCCAGCAGCTCTCAGGGACAAGAGACCCAGTACTTC. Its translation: CASSSQGQETQYF.

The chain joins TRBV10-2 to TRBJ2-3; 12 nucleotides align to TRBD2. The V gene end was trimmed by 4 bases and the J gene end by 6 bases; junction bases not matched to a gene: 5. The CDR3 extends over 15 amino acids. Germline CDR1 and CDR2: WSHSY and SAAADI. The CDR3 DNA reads TGCGCCAGCAGTGTGACTAGCGGGAGTTCGGATACGCAGTATTTT. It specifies CASSVTSGSSDTQYF.

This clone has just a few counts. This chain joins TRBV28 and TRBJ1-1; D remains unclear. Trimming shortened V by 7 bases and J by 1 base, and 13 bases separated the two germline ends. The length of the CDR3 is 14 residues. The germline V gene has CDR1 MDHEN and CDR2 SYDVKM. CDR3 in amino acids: CASTGGRRNTEAFF. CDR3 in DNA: TGTGCCAGCACCGGAGGGAGGAGGAACACTGAAGCTTTCTTT. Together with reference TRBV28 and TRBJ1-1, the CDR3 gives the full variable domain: DVKVTQSSRYLVKRTGEKVFLECVQDMDHENMFWYRQDPGLGLRLIYFSYDVKMKEKGDIPEGYSVSREKKERFSLILESASTNQTSMYLCASTGGRRNTEAFFGQGTRLTVV.

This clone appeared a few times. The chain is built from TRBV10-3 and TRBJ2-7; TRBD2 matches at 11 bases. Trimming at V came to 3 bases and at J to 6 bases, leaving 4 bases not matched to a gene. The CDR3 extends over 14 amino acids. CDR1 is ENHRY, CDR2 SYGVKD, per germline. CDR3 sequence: CAISDGLAGAEQYF. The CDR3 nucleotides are TGTGCCATCAGTGACGGACTAGCGGGCGCCGAGCAGTACTTC.

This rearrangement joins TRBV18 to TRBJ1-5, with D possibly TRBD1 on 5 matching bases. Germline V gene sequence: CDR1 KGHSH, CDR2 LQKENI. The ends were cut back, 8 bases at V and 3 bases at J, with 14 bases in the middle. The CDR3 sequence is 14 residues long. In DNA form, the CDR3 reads TGTGCCAGCCGCACGGAGGGGATCAATCAGCCCCAGCATTTT. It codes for CASRTEGINQPQHF.

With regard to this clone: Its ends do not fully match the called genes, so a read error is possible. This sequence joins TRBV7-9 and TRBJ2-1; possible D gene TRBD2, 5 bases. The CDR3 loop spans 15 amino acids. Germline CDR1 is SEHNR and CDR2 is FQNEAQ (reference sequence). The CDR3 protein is CATSLTLALYNEQFF. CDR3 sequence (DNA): TGTGCCACCAGCTTAACTCTAGCACTCTACAATGAGCAGTTCTTC.

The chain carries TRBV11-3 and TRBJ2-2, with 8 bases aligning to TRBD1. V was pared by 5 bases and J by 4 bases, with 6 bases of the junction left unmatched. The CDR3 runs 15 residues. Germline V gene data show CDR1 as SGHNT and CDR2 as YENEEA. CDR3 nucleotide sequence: TGTGCCAGCAGCCCTCAGGGGGCGCGCACCGGGGAGCTGTTTTTT. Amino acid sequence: CASSPQGARTGELFF.